A selection of T cell receptor beta chains follows, all from one sample in a study of neurological immune-mediated disorders. TCRdb reprocessed the 5' RACE reads via MiXCR and lists one record per CDR3 protein. This sample carries roughly 27,000 distinct CDR3 sequences, 20% to 25% of them seen once, and the ten largest clones take around 15%. The material sequenced was PBMCs. These receptors all come from an older woman in good health. The CDR3 runs from the conserved cysteine through the conserved F or W. The size of a clone is reported for some rows only, either as once, few or many, or as a class for expanded clones.

CASSNSYEQYF TRBJ2-7 TRBV7-2 many
CASSLGPGSGANVLTF TRBJ2-6 TRBV7-2 NA
CSARVPEKGYEQYF TRBJ2-7 TRBV20-1 NA
CSVEDRSGRRLDTQYF TRBJ2-3 TRBV29-1 NA
CSVVGPNNEQFF TRBJ2-1 TRBV29-1 NA
CASRKSSGITDTQYF TRBJ2-3 TRBV28 NA
CSVGRSYNEQFF TRBJ2-1 TRBV29-1 many
CASSTLGQGFSDTQYF TRBJ2-3 TRBV19 many
CASSWGDCNQTQHF TRBJ1-5 TRBV5-1 once
CSVVSGTAYEQYF TRBJ2-7 TRBV29-1 NA
CASSQGASAGYYEQYF TRBJ2-7 TRBV7-2 many
CSARDFGRDGSQPQHF TRBJ1-5 TRBV20-1 many
CASSPDRNQETQYF TRBJ2-5 TRBV7-2 medium-sized
CASSRGTGGYNEQFF TRBJ2-1 TRBV9 NA
CASSFPPGTGGRGTFF TRBJ1-1 TRBV5-6 many
CASQTPPSGNTIYF TRBJ1-3 TRBV28 many
CASSSQAEGDTQYF TRBJ2-3 TRBV5-1 many
CSAPGPRHTGELFF TRBJ2-2 TRBV20-1 many
CASSSGRGNYEQYF TRBJ2-7 TRBV7-9 many
CASSFQTNTGELFF TRBJ2-2 TRBV7-2 many
CASSEWGDTGELFF TRBJ2-2 TRBV2 NA